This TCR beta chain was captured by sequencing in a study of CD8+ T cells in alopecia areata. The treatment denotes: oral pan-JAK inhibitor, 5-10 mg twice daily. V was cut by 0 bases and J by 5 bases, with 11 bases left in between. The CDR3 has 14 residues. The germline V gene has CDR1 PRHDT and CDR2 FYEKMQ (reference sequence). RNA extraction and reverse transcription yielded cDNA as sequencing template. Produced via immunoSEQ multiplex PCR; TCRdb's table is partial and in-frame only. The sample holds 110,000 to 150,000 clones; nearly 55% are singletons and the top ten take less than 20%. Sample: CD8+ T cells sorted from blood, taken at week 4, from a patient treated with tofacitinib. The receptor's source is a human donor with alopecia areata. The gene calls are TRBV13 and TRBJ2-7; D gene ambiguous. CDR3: CASSLGVALNEQYF. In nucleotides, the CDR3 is TGTGCCAGCAGCTTAGGGGTAGCTCTTAACGAGCAGTACTTC.